This TCR beta chain was obtained from a study of T cell responses to AZD1222 COVID-19 vaccine. A word on this clone: Its antigen is still unknown.

CDR3 size: 17 residues. V lost 4 bases and J 6 bases, leaving 22 bases between the germline ends. Germline values: CDR1 SGDLS, CDR2 YYNGEE. Study outcomes and limitations: Reports indicate that nearly half of spike-specific TCRs are directed at unmutated variant regions. Donors in the cohort were predominantly white British and more often female, and clonal diversity was possibly underestimated.

Profiling relied on immunoSEQ multiplex PCR, and the TCRdb table lists in-frame clones only, not all of them. The sample contains around 110,000 clones, roughly 93% of which appear only once. V gene TRBV9 combines with J gene TRBJ2-2; D unresolved. The TCR originated in an adult who received the AZD1222 COVID-19 vaccine. Sequencing used peripheral blood, obtained 28 days after the second AZD1222 dose. The CDR3 loop reads CASSQVAGSETAGELFF. DNA for the CDR3: TGTGCCAGCAGCCAAGTGGCCGGGTCCGAGACCGCCGGGGAGCTGTTTTTT.